This T cell receptor (beta chain) is from a study of OX40 agonist ivuxolimab in advanced cancers. Points from the study as a whole: Low clonal expansion, among the lowest seen, marked partial responders at 0.1-3.0 mg/kg. Clonal expansion from baseline to week 6 occurred in both CD4+ and CD8+ T cells.

Regarding this clone: No antigen is known for it.

Assay used: immunoSEQ multiplex PCR; TCRdb lists only in-frame clones, some missing. The sample contains tens of thousands of clones, approximately 78% of which appear only once. V gave up 0 bases and J gave up 8 bases, with 22 bases separating them. This CDR3 spans 17 amino acids. Per the germline V gene, CDR1 is MGHRA and CDR2 is YSYEKL. The chain joins TRBV4-1 to TRBJ1-1; perhaps TRBD1 as D (5 bases). The sequence derives from an adult with an advanced solid tumor such as melanoma, head and neck, liver or kidney cancer. Material: CD4+ or CD8+ T cells sorted from blood, obtained in a trial of the OX40 agonist ivuxolimab. Written as DNA, the CDR3 is TGCGCCAGCAGCCAAGACCCTGTGGGAGTGGGGGAACGGGAAGCTTTCTTT. Its protein product is CASSQDPVGVGEREAFF.